The 6 T cell receptor beta chains presented below share a single source sample, sequenced in a study of OX40 agonist ivuxolimab in advanced cancers. Receptor amplification or capture employed the immunoSEQ multiplex PCR assay. The source is immuneACCESS, and TCRdb retained only in-frame sequences with V and J called. Part of the clones is not carried over; for the studies checked, unresolved V genes explain less than half of this, and the remainder is unexplained. Recorded for this sample are approximately 52,000 clones; approximately 85% of them occurred a single time. Of the sample, roughly a tenth is held by the ten largest clones. The sample was CD4+ or CD8+ T cells sorted from blood, taken in a trial of the OX40 agonist ivuxolimab. These receptors were obtained from an adult with an advanced solid tumor such as melanoma, head and neck, liver or kidney cancer.

With regard to this clone: Other nucleotide sequences from this sample produce the same CDR3. The chain links TRBV28 to TRBJ2-3; no reliable D call. The CDR3 extends over 14 amino acids. Germline V gene sequence: CDR1 MDHEN, CDR2 SYDVKM. The V end lost 2 bases, the J end lost 6 bases, and 12 bases lay between the germline ends. Here the CDR3 DNA reads TGTGCCAGCAGTTTAAGACTCCCCAGGGATACGCAGTATTTT. Its translation: CASSLRLPRDTQYF.

CDR3: CASSQFVKNEAFF. The CDR3 DNA follows: TGTGCCAGCAGTCAGTTCGTTAAAAATGAAGCTTTCTTT. The V gene is TRBV28, the J gene TRBJ1-1; no definite D call. Trimming took 5 bases from V and 7 from J, leaving 14 bases between them. The CDR3 sequence is 13 residues long. Germline V CDR1 and CDR2: MDHEN, SYDVKM.

The rearrangement links TRBV28 to TRBJ2-1, with D perhaps assigned TRBD1 or TRBD2 (6 bases each). This CDR3 comprises 16 residues. Germline assignment: CDR1 MDHEN and CDR2 SYDVKM. V was pared by 7 bases and J by 0 bases, with 16 bases between. The CDR3, as DNA: TGTGCCAGCACCCCCCCGGGGGCGAGCTCCTACAATGAGCAGTTCTTC. Protein product: CASTPPGASSYNEQFF.

The V gene is TRBV5-1, the J gene TRBJ2-2, with D perhaps TRBD1 (5 bases). The V and J ends lost 5 bases and 5 bases respectively, with 19 bases between them. Germline loops: CDR1 SGHRS, CDR2 YFSETQ. The CDR3 is 16 amino acids. The CDR3 here is CASSFGRAVVTGELFF. The CDR3 bases are TGCGCCAGCAGTTTTGGCAGGGCGGTAGTAACCGGGGAGCTGTTTTTT.

This clone was found a few times. The V gene is TRBV29-1, the J gene TRBJ2-1; 8 bases agree with TRBD2. V shed 4 bases and J 7 bases; nucleotides not matched to a gene: 9. This CDR3 contains 14 residues. Germline V lookup: CDR1 SQVTM, CDR2 ANQGSEA. The CDR3 bases are TGCAGCGTTGTTAATAGCGCGGGAGGTAATGAGCAGTTCTTC. This gives the protein CSVVNSAGGNEQFF.

The genes are TRBV4-2 and TRBJ2-2; TRBD1 or TRBD2 may be the D gene (5 bases each). The CDR3 runs to 16 residues. V lost 1 base, J lost 4 bases, and 13 bases lay in between. Germline-derived CDR1 and CDR2 are LGHNA and YNFKEQ. CDR3 region: CASSQVLRGRTGELFF. For the CDR3, the DNA is TGTGCCAGCAGCCAAGTTCTGAGGGGACGCACCGGGGAGCTGTTTTTT.